There are a few counts of the clone carrying this TCR beta chain. Assay: immunoSEQ multiplex PCR; the TCRdb copy retains only in-frame clones and omits some. The sample records approximately 210,000 clones, around 89% being singletons. The data stem from a study of blood T cell repertoires in COVID-19. V was pared by 1 base and J by 0 bases, with 8 bases between. CDR1 and CDR2 (germline): SGHRS, YFSETQ. This CDR3 has 15 residues. The rearrangement uses TRBV5-1 and TRBJ2-1, with a possible D match to TRBD2 (5 bases). The specimen was peripheral blood. This sequence originates from a woman aged 40 to 50 with acute or convalescent COVID-19. CDR3 residues: CASSLSGSSYNEQFF. The CDR3 coding sequence is TGCGCCAGCAGCTTGAGTGGGAGCTCCTACAATGAGCAGTTCTTC.